The 22 T cell receptor beta chains in this list originate from one sample, sequenced in a study of T cell repertoires in cytomegalovirus infection. TCRdb itself ran the reads through MiXCR, one entry per CDR3 protein. The sample contains 900,000 to 950,000 distinct CDR3 sequences, roughly 30% of which appear only once. These TCRs are of unknown antigen specificity. Sequencing used cultured CD8+ T cells from PBMCs, obtained from culture after CMV antigen stimulation. These receptors all come from a human donor in good health (CMV status not recorded). Some clones in this sample may be carry-over from other donors' samples.

J is TRBJ2-3 and V is TRBV9, with D tentatively TRBD2 (5 bases). The CDR3 extends over 13 amino acids. CDR1 SGDLS and CDR2 YYNGEE come from the germline V gene. V was shortened by 5 bases and J by 8 bases, with 15 bases between the two germline ends. CDR3 DNA: TGTGCCAGCAGTCGGACTGTTCAAGGTACGCAGTATTTT. Protein product: CASSRTVQGTQYF.

Many counts were recorded for this clonotype. The V call is TRBV7-9, the J call TRBJ2-1; a weak D match, TRBD1 (6 bases). CDR1 and CDR2 from the germline V gene are SEHNR and FQNEAQ (reference sequence). The V gene lost 3 bases and the J gene lost 5 bases, with 17 bases spanning the gap. The CDR3 runs 16 residues. The CDR3 DNA follows: TGTGCCAGCAGCTTGTTCATCGTGCAGGGGAACAATGAGCAGTTCTTC. It encodes CASSLFIVQGNNEQFF.

The rearrangement uses TRBV12-3 or TRBV12-4 and TRBJ2-5; TRBD1 matches at 8 bases. The CDR3 is 14 amino acids. The junction had 5 bases not matched to a gene; V was cut back by 3 bases and J by 5 bases. The CDR3 loop reads CASSFPGGAETQYF. The DNA for the CDR3 is TGTGCCAGCAGTTTTCCAGGGGGCGCGGAGACCCAGTACTTC.

The chain recombines TRBV20-1 with TRBJ2-7, with 10 nucleotides matching TRBD1. The CDR3 is made up of 15 amino acids. The germline CDR1 and CDR2 sequences are DFQATT and SNEGSKA (reference sequence). V lost 4 bases, J lost 1 base, and 7 bases stayed unmatched. The CDR3: CSANPGQGLSYEQYF. CDR3 DNA sequence: TGCAGTGCTAACCCGGGACAGGGGTTATCCTACGAGCAGTACTTC.

This clonotype was found a few times. The chain carries TRBV5-4 and TRBJ2-1; 7 bases map to TRBD1. Unmatched junction bases numbered 14, after V lost 6 bases and J lost 8 bases. This CDR3 has 15 residues. Germline V lookup: CDR1 SGHNT, CDR2 YYREEE (reference sequence). The chain's CDR3 is CASTPSPEGGYEQFF. The CDR3, as DNA: TGTGCCAGCACCCCCTCTCCCGAAGGGGGCTATGAGCAGTTCTTC.

This clonotype has a handful of counts. The rearrangement links TRBV4-1 to TRBJ1-6; unclear D gene. CDR1 MGHRA and CDR2 YSYEKL come from the germline V gene. The CDR3 covers 16 residues. V lost 0 bases and J lost 7, with 13 bases in between. Here the CDR3 reads CASSQDVAGYNSPLHF. CDR3 nucleotides: TGCGCCAGCAGCCAAGATGTGGCAGGTTACAATTCACCCCTCCACTTT.

This clonotype has ten or more counts. The chain couples TRBV6-5 to TRBJ2-7; D uncertain. The CDR3 contains 14 residues. Germline lookup yields CDR1 MNHEY and CDR2 SVGAGI. V was cut by 0 bases and J by 5 bases, with 11 bases left in between. As DNA, the CDR3 is TGTGCCAGCAGTTACTCGAGTGGAATGAACGAGCAGTACTTC. Amino acids: CASSYSSGMNEQYF.

To note about this clonotype: A read error is possible here, since a much larger clone lies one base away. This chain joins TRBV27 and TRBJ1-1; 11 nucleotides line up with TRBD1. This CDR3 is 14 amino acids long. CDR1 and CDR2 from the germline V gene are MNHEY and SMNVEV (reference sequence). The CDR3 sequence: CVSSGQGANTEAFF. For the CDR3, the DNA is TGTGTCAGCAGCGGACAGGGGGCTAACACTGAAGCTTTCTTT.

This clonotype was picked up a small number of times. The V and J genes are TRBV11-2 and TRBJ1-1, with 7 bases identical to TRBD1. Per germline, CDR1 SGHAT and CDR2 FQNNGV. The J segment lost 7 bases and the V segment lost 5 bases, leaving 4 bases of the junction unmatched. The CDR3 runs to 12 residues. In nucleotides, the CDR3 is TGTGCCAGCAGCCAATGGACAGGTGAAGCTTTCTTT. Its protein product is CASSQWTGEAFF.

The J gene is TRBJ2-2, the V gene TRBV29-1, with TRBD2 matching over 13 bases. CDR1 is SQVTM and CDR2 is ANQGSEA in the germline V gene. The V segment lost 7 bases and the J segment 1 base; nucleotides outside the gene matches: 6. This CDR3 has 16 amino acids. The CDR3 nucleotides are TGCAGCGCTACCGGGACTAGCGGGGTGAACACCGGGGAGCTGTTTTTT. Encoded protein: CSATGTSGVNTGELFF.

The sample holds a few counts of this clonotype. This chain links TRBV10-3 with TRBJ1-1; no reliable D call. The V end was cut by 3 bases, the J end by 0 bases, with 2 bases between. This CDR3 region has 12 residues. The germline V gene has CDR1 ENHRY and CDR2 SYGVKD. In nucleotides, the CDR3 is TGTGCCATCAGTGATGTGAACACTGAAGCTTTCTTT. Amino acid sequence: CAISDVNTEAFF.

The sample holds many counts of this clonotype. This chain connects TRBV7-2 to TRBJ2-7; 7 positions agree with TRBD1. CDR3 length: 15 residues. Germline trimming cut 5 bases from V and 3 bases from J; bases unmatched to any gene: 10. In germline, CDR1 is SGHTA, CDR2 FQGNSA. The CDR3 DNA reads as TGTGCCAGCAGCCGACAAGGGACAGAAAACTACGAGCAGTACTTC. The encoded protein is CASSRQGTENYEQYF.

Details on this clonotype: A much larger clonotype is one base distant, so this may be a read error. The V call is TRBV7-4, the J call TRBJ2-7; tentatively, D is TRBD1 or TRBD2 (5 bases each). This CDR3 has 15 amino acids. The germline CDR1 and CDR2 sequences are SGHVT and SQSDAQ. CDR3 bases: TGTGCCAGCAGCTTAGTAGAGGGGCAGATCTACAAGCAGTACGTC. Residues: CASSLVEGQIYKQYV.

V and J are TRBV2 and TRBJ1-1; a possible D gene is TRBD1 (5 bases). Between the trimmed V and J ends, which lost 0 bases and 5 bases, there was a span of 16 bases. The germline V gene encodes CDR1 SNHLY and CDR2 FYNNEI. This CDR3 spans 16 amino acids. The DNA for the CDR3 is TGTGCCAGCAGTGAAGCGATGGGGAGGGGCGGTACTGAAGCTTTCTTT. Its protein product is CASSEAMGRGGTEAFF.

This clonotype occurred a few times. J is TRBJ2-1 and V is TRBV7-9, with TRBD2 identical over 9 bases. This CDR3 spans 13 amino acids. Germline V gene sequence: CDR1 SEHNR, CDR2 FQNEAQ (reference sequence). V trimming: 3 bases; J trimming: 15 bases; junction bases outside the gene matches: 9. The CDR3 reads CASSLGVAGEAFF. CDR3 DNA: TGTGCCAGCAGCTTGGGGGTAGCGGGGGAGGCGTTCTTC.

About this clonotype: Being one base from a much bigger clone, this may be a read error. CDR3 sequence (DNA): TGTGCCAACAGCTTAGACCGCAGGGCAGATACGCAGTATTTT. Translation: CANSLDRRADTQYF. The genes are TRBV7-2 and TRBJ2-3, with a possible D match to TRBD1 (5 bases). This CDR3 comprises 14 residues. The V gene's germline CDR1 is SGHTA and CDR2 FQGNSA.

This clonotype has ten or more counts. This sequence joins TRBV12-3 or TRBV12-4 and TRBJ1-2; TRBD1 might be the D (6 bases). V was trimmed by 6 bases and J by 1 base, leaving 9 bases between them. There are 13 residues in the CDR3. The CDR3 bases are TGTGCCAGCAGCTGGACAGTTAACTATGGCTACACCTTC. It is translated as CASSWTVNYGYTF.

V and J are TRBV6-1 and TRBJ2-3; 14 nucleotides line up with TRBD2. CDR3 length: 17 residues. The V and J ends lost 8 bases and 0 bases, in that order; junction bases with no gene match: 7. The germline CDR1 and CDR2 sequences are MNHNS and SASEGT. The CDR3 DNA reads as TGTGCCAGCCCCGGGACTAGCGGGGGCGCTAGCACAGATACGCAGTATTTT. As protein: CASPGTSGGASTDTQYF.

This chain uses TRBV7-6 with TRBJ2-7; 14 nucleotides agree with TRBD2. V was pared by 6 bases and J by 6 bases, with 7 bases of the junction left unmatched. The CDR3 totals 15 residues. Per germline, CDR1 SGHVS and CDR2 FNYEAQ. The CDR3 spells CASRGTSGGSGEQYF. CDR3 in DNA: TGTGCCAGCAGAGGGACTAGCGGGGGATCTGGCGAGCAGTACTTC.

The CDR3 DNA reads TGCAGCGTTGAAGTTGCAGGGTCTAAAGAGACCCAGTACTTC. This translates into CSVEVAGSKETQYF. The rearrangement joins TRBV29-1 to TRBJ2-5, with a tentative D call TRBD1 (5 bases). Germline loops: CDR1 SQVTM, CDR2 ANQGSEA. Between the trimmed V and J ends, which lost 1 base and 3 bases, there was a span of 12 bases. The CDR3 is 14 amino acids.

In this sample, this clonotype turned up many times. The V and J genes are TRBV12-3 or TRBV12-4 and TRBJ2-1; D is unresolved. Trimming removed 5 bases at V and 8 bases at J, with 13 bases between. The CDR3 runs to 13 residues. The CDR3 region is CASSPSRWDEQFF. In DNA, the CDR3 is TGTGCCAGCAGTCCCTCGAGATGGGATGAGCAGTTCTTC.

This chain connects TRBV4-3 to TRBJ2-3; no firm D call. The CDR3 has 16 amino acids. Germline values: CDR1 LGHNA, CDR2 YSLEER. Trimming took 0 bases from V and 3 from J, leaving 13 bases between them. CDR3 in DNA: TGCGCCAGCAGCCAAGATACGACACCGTGGACAGATACGCAGTATTTT. Encoded protein: CASSQDTTPWTDTQYF.